The clone carrying this T cell receptor (beta chain) was observed once. Its specificity is unknown. This specimen comes from a study of blood T cells in healthy people across ages. The authors ran a second PCR of about 7 to 11 cycles using a sample-barcoded 5' primer and a J-beta primer mix. With 12 random nucleotides, a template-switch adaptor tagged each individual cDNA molecule. TCRdb used MiXCR to reprocess the 5' RACE reads, holding one entry per CDR3 protein. The data show 1.2 million to 1.5 million distinct CDR3 sequences, 35% to 45% seen once. The authors isolated at least 6.5 million PBMCs per sample. Study conclusions and caveats: Whereas aged donors had fewer naive CD4+ cells, long-lived donors had more of them and higher diversity. Naive T cell percentage strongly correlated with TCR beta diversity.

The length of the CDR3 is 16 residues. Trimming took 6 bases from V and 0 from J; bases not matched to a gene: 11. The germline V gene encodes CDR1 DFQATT and CDR2 SNEGSKA (reference sequence). Source material: blood. This TCR was recovered from a woman aged 18-29 years in good health. The chain joins TRBV20-1 to TRBJ1-2; 9 bases match TRBD1. CDR3 bases: TGCAGTGCCCCGGGACAGGGTAATTTACCTAACTATGGCTACACCTTC. It yields the protein CSAPGQGNLPNYGYTF.